The 16 T cell receptor beta chains given below trace back to one sample, sequenced in a study of response to subunit inactivated influenza vaccine. TCRdb ran MiXCR on the RT-PCR reads and lists one entry per CDR3 protein. This repertoire shows around 580,000 distinct CDR3 sequences, about 10% found once; its top ten account for about 10%. Sequencing was performed on PBMCs from blood, taken on the day of vaccination. Every receptor here comes from a man over 45 who received an inactivated influenza vaccine.

This clonotype was counted a few times. The chain joins TRBV20-1 to TRBJ1-4; no reliable D call. Trimming removed 3 bases from V and 6 bases from J, with 8 bases in between. This CDR3 contains 12 residues. Looked up from germline, CDR1 is DFQATT and CDR2 is SNEGSKA (reference sequence). Here the CDR3 reads CSASLGYEKLFF. DNA for the CDR3: TGCAGTGCTAGTTTGGGGTATGAAAAACTGTTTTTT.

CDR3 nucleotides: TGCAGTGCTAGACTCCAGGGATCCACCGGGGAGCTGTTTTTT. Its translation: CSARLQGSTGELFF. The chain recombines TRBV20-1 with TRBJ2-2; possibly TRBD1 for D (5 bases). The germline CDR1 and CDR2 sequences are DFQATT and SNEGSKA (reference sequence). V gave up 2 bases and J gave up 4 bases, with 11 bases separating them. The CDR3 covers 14 residues.

The table lists this clonotype with a few counts. This chain links TRBV28 with TRBJ2-7, with 7 positions matching TRBD1. There are 14 residues in the CDR3. Germline V CDR1 and CDR2: MDHEN, SYDVKM. The trim removed 1 base at V and 3 bases at J, leaving 3 bases unmatched. This chain's CDR3 is CASSLLDRFYEQYF. The CDR3 nucleotides are TGTGCCAGCAGTTTATTGGACAGGTTCTACGAGCAGTACTTC.

This clonotype was observed a handful of times. The V call is TRBV27, the J call TRBJ2-7; D possibly corresponds to TRBD2 (6 bases). Deletions cut 5 bases from V and 3 bases from J, with 11 bases between. Germline V CDR1 and CDR2: MNHEY, SMNVEV (reference sequence). The CDR3 runs 13 residues. The CDR3 DNA reads TGTGCCAGCAGTCTTATGGGGGGCTACGAGCAGTACTTC. Translation: CASSLMGGYEQYF.

At least ten counts were recorded for this clonotype. V is TRBV20-1 and J is TRBJ2-3; 8 bases map to TRBD1. CDR3 size: 15 residues. Trimming cost V 6 bases and J 0 bases; bases outside gene matches: 8. Germline V lookup: CDR1 DFQATT, CDR2 SNEGSKA (reference sequence). This chain's CDR3 is CSALWTGSSTDTQYF. For the CDR3, the DNA is TGCAGTGCACTATGGACAGGGTCAAGCACAGATACGCAGTATTTT.

Ten or more counts support this clonotype. The V and J genes are TRBV20-1 and TRBJ2-1, with D hard to call. Germline values: CDR1 DFQATT, CDR2 SNEGSKA (reference sequence). Between the trimmed V and J ends, which lost 3 bases and 7 bases, there was a span of 16 bases. This CDR3 has 14 residues. The DNA of the CDR3 is TGCAGTGCTAGCGGGCACTATGTGGAAAATGAGCAGTTCTTC. This encodes CSASGHYVENEQFF.

The J gene is TRBJ1-5, the V gene TRBV11-2; 7 nucleotides align to TRBD1. Per the germline V gene, CDR1 is SGHAT and CDR2 is FQNNGV. The length of the CDR3 is 16 residues. V lost 1 base and J lost 5; bases outside the gene matches: 8. The CDR3 coding sequence is TGTGCCAGCAGCTTAGGGTTGCCGACAGGGCATCAGCCCCAGCATTTT. Residues: CASSLGLPTGHQPQHF.

This clonotype was picked up a small number of times. This chain links TRBV20-1 with TRBJ2-3; 10 nucleotides line up with TRBD1. There are 14 residues in the CDR3. The germline V gene has CDR1 DFQATT and CDR2 SNEGSKA (reference sequence). With 6 bases clipped from V and 5 bases from J, the junction kept 8 bases outside the gene matches. The CDR3 bases are TGCAGTGCCGCGATCGGGACAGGGGTAGATACGCAGTATTTT. This sequence encodes CSAAIGTGVDTQYF.

There are many counts of this clonotype. The rearrangement links TRBV6-5 to TRBJ2-2, with a possible D match to TRBD1 (5 bases). Germline values: CDR1 MNHEY, CDR2 SVGAGI. This CDR3 comprises 15 residues. The germline V and J ends were trimmed by 0 bases and 4 bases, with 9 bases remaining between them. DNA of the CDR3: TGTGCCAGCAGTTACTCGACAAGGGGCACCGGGGAGCTGTTTTTT. This encodes CASSYSTRGTGELFF.

The chain joins TRBV5-1 to TRBJ1-2, with D uncertain. Germline V gene sequence: CDR1 SGHRS, CDR2 YFSETQ. This CDR3 comprises 14 residues. V shed 0 bases and J shed 2 bases, with 8 bases lying between them. DNA for the CDR3: TGCGCCAGCAGCTTGGAGGCTGTGAACTATGGCTACACCTTC. Amino acids: CASSLEAVNYGYTF.

Here the CDR3 reads CSARGPGPADTEAFF. For the CDR3, the DNA is TGCAGTGCTAGAGGCCCGGGGCCCGCGGACACTGAAGCTTTCTTT. This chain connects TRBV20-1 to TRBJ1-1; D is perhaps TRBD1 (5 bases). The CDR3 has 15 residues. Trimming took off 1 base at V and 3 bases at J, with 15 bases between the two ends. Germline V lookup: CDR1 DFQATT, CDR2 SNEGSKA (reference sequence).

J is TRBJ2-3 and V is TRBV4-2; no clear D. The CDR3 loop spans 13 amino acids. V shed 0 bases and J shed 8 bases, with 9 bases lying between them. Germline V gives CDR1 LGHNA, CDR2 YNFKEQ. CDR3 protein: CASSQDRVGTQYF. The CDR3, as DNA: TGTGCCAGCAGCCAAGATAGGGTTGGTACGCAGTATTTT.

Only one count was recorded for this clonotype. The chain is built from TRBV15 and TRBJ2-7; 9 bases match TRBD2. There are 15 residues in the CDR3. V gave up 4 bases and J gave up 3 bases; unmatched junction bases: 7. Looked up from germline, CDR1 is LNHNV and CDR2 is YYDKDF (reference sequence). The CDR3 DNA follows: TGTGCCACCAGCACGGGACTAGCCTTGAACTACGAGCAGTACTTC. Translated, it gives CATSTGLALNYEQYF.

The chain recombines TRBV7-2 with TRBJ2-3; 14 positions match TRBD2. In germline, CDR1 is SGHTA, CDR2 FQGNSA. CDR3 length: 17 amino acids. The V gene end was trimmed by 4 bases and the J gene end by 4 bases; junction bases not matched to a gene: 7. Here the CDR3 reads CASSSGLAGDLADTQYF. The CDR3 bases are TGTGCCAGCAGCTCGGGACTAGCGGGGGATCTCGCAGATACGCAGTATTTT.

A few counts support this clonotype. The V and J genes are TRBV12-3 or TRBV12-4 and TRBJ2-3; D gene ambiguous. Trimming pared 4 bases from V and 8 bases from J, leaving 10 bases between. The CDR3 loop spans 12 amino acids. This chain's CDR3 is CASSSPKGTQYF. The CDR3 DNA reads as TGTGCCAGCAGTTCCCCTAAGGGTACGCAGTATTTT.

This clonotype was seen a handful of times. V and J are TRBV15 and TRBJ1-6; maybe TRBD1 (6 bases). The CDR3 consists of 14 residues. V lost 0 bases and J 11 bases, leaving 11 bases between the germline ends. Per germline, CDR1 LNHNV and CDR2 YYDKDF (reference sequence). CDR3 coding DNA: TGTGCCACCAGCAGAGATCACAGGGTTCCACCCCTCCACTTT. Protein product: CATSRDHRVPPLHF.